The entry below gives a single TCR beta chain sequence along with its context. Its antigen is still unknown. One junction end does not reproduce the germline sequence, and a read error may be involved. The sample comes from a study of T cell repertoires in cytomegalovirus infection (dated by TCRdb to about 2019). About the full investigation: Recently identified HLA-C-restricted CMV epitopes, whose presentation resists viral immunomodulation, were targeted by peptide stimulations together with well-studied HLA-B-restricted epitopes. Donor HLA type was relevant to the analysis, because carriage of CMV infection together with the matching HLA type was indicated by public TCR beta signatures.

Broader findings and caveats from the paper: Carriers of CMV infection plus the relevant HLA type were discriminated by the cumulative frequency of public TCR beta family members in the study cohort and in an independent approximately 360-donor cohort. The ex vivo response was dominated by HLA-C-restricted CMV-specific TCR beta clonotypes, which also provided the single most frequent clonotype in two of eight donors.

The run used an Illumina HiSeq 1500. TCRdb trimmed the raw reads at Q25, called clones with MiXCR and kept productive beta chains. Identical CDR3 protein sequences are pooled into one entry, listed with their most common genes and DNA. This sample holds 43,000 or so distinct CDR3 sequences; about a fifth were observed only once. Less than 70% of the sample is held by the ten biggest clonotypes. The CDR1 and CDR2 encoded by the germline V gene are SGHAT and FQNNGV. The CDR3 has 13 amino acids, counting the end cysteine and phenylalanine. Just CDR3 DNA is preserved here, 39 bases in frame from base 1. The treatment or condition label of this sample denotes: in vitro stimulation with specific CMV peptide epitopes to enrich CMV-specific T cells.

In this chain, TRBV11-2 is recombined with TRBJ2-1; no D gene can be assigned with confidence. The sequencing used CD8+ T cells from cultured PBMCs, collected from culture after CMV antigen stimulation. This TCR derives from a human donor in good health (CMV status not recorded). Some clones in this sample may be carry-over from other donors' samples. The sequence in DNA is TGTGTCAGCAGCTTAGACTTCTACAATGAGCAGTTCTTC. It translates to CVSSLDFYNEQFF.